This is a list of T cell receptor beta chains from one sample in a study of T cell repertoires in aging, cancer and after chemotherapy. TCRdb reprocessed the multiplex PCR reads with MiXCR, giving one entry per CDR3 protein. The top ten clones hold around 8% of a sample with 5,000 to 7,500 distinct CDR3 sequences, 30% of them seen once. The sample consisted of blood. The receptor source for this set is a human donor with a blood cancer. Each CDR3 is given with its conserved first and last residue. A D gene is named only where the DNA matches it firmly. Not all rows give a size; the values are once, few, many and, for expanded clones, a class.

abundance	d_gene	v_gene	j_gene	CDR3nt	CDR3aa
few	NA	TRBV5-1	TRBJ1-6	TGCGCCAGCAGCCACGGACAGACCCAGGTTAATTCACCCCTCCACTTT	CASSHGQTQVNSPLHF
NA	NA	TRBV12-3/TRBV12-4	TRBJ1-1	TGTGCCAGCAGTAGTGGAATGAACACTGAAGCTTTCTTT	CASSSGMNTEAFF
few	TRBD2	TRBV13	TRBJ2-1	TGTGCCAGCAGCTTAGGCGGGCTAGCGGGAGCCTACAATGAGCAGTTCTTC	CASSLGGLAGAYNEQFF
NA	TRBD1	TRBV27	TRBJ2-7	TGTGCCAGCAGTTTATCCCGGGACAGCTACGAGCAGTACTTC	CASSLSRDSYEQYF
NA	NA	TRBV11-2	TRBJ2-1	TGTGCCAGCAGCTTCTCTGAGCAGTTCTTC	CASSFSEQFF
NA	TRBD1	TRBV20-1	TRBJ1-5	TGCAGTGCTAGGTTCCCGGGACAGCGGGATCAGCCCCAGCATTTT	CSARFPGQRDQPQHF
medium-sized	NA	TRBV6-5	TRBJ1-3	TGTGCCAGCAGTTTCCGGGGCAGTCCTGGAAACACCATATATTTT	CASSFRGSPGNTIYF
medium-sized	NA	TRBV27	TRBJ2-5	TGTGCCAGCAGTTTACCCCGGGAGACCCAGTACTTC	CASSLPRETQYF
NA	NA	TRBV20-1	TRBJ1-4	TGCAGTGCTAGAGACCAAGGACAGTGGAATGAAAAACTGTTTTTT	CSARDQGQWNEKLFF
few	NA	TRBV5-1	TRBJ1-2	TGCGCCAGCAGCCAGGACGTAAACTATGGCTACACCTTC	CASSQDVNYGYTF